The rows below give T cell receptor beta chains drawn from one sample of a study of blood T cell repertoires in COVID-19. Repertoires were generated with immunoSEQ multiplex PCR, while TCRdb's copy carries only in-frame clones and drops some. The sample holds approximately 250,000 clones, more than 70% seen once. The sample taken for sequencing was PBMCs or T cells enriched from blood (not recorded which). The receptors stem from a woman in her thirties or forties with acute COVID-19. Each CDR3 is given with its conserved first and last residue. D genes are given only for firm matches.

cdr3_aa	cdr3_nt	j_call	v_call	d_call
CASSSSPGLAASNTGELFF	TGCGCCAGCAGCTCCTCTCCGGGACTAGCGGCCTCGAACACCGGGGAGCTGTTTTTT	TRBJ2-2	TRBV5-1	TRBD2
CASSVGLGTSGGGSYNEQFF	TGTGCCAGCAGCGTAGGGTTGGGGACTAGCGGGGGAGGCTCCTACAATGAGCAGTTCTTC	TRBJ2-1	TRBV9	TRBD2
CASSRTGQGIGDTQYF	TGTGCCAGCAGCCGAACCGGGCAGGGGATTGGGGATACGCAGTATTTT	TRBJ2-3	TRBV7-3	NA
CAISEGQGGGYEQYF	TGTGCCATCAGTGAGGGGCAGGGAGGCGGTTACGAGCAGTACTTC	TRBJ2-7	TRBV10-3	NA
CASSSGGRGAEAFF	TGTGCCAGCAGTTCAGGGGGCCGAGGCGCTGAAGCTTTCTTT	TRBJ1-1	TRBV28	TRBD1
CASWGLGGPQHF	TGTGCCAGCTGGGGCCTGGGAGGGCCCCAGCATTTT	TRBJ1-5	TRBV19	NA
CASSMRQVYGYTF	TGTGCCAGTAGTATGCGACAGGTCTATGGCTACACCTTC	TRBJ1-2	TRBV19	NA
CASSLATGVYGYTF	TGTGCCAGCAGCTTAGCCACAGGGGTCTATGGCTACACCTTC	TRBJ1-2	TRBV7-9	TRBD1
CASSLTPPWTSGRHEQFF	TGTGCCAGCAGCTTAACCCCCCCTTGGACTAGCGGGAGACATGAGCAGTTCTTC	TRBJ2-1	TRBV11-3	TRBD2
CASRGEGTSEKLFF	TGTGCCAGCAGGGGGGAGGGGACAAGCGAAAAACTGTTTTTT	TRBJ1-4	TRBV28	NA
CASSPWDRVSSRDGYTF	TGTGCCAGCAGCCCCTGGGACAGGGTCTCCTCAAGGGATGGCTACACCTTC	TRBJ1-2	TRBV9	TRBD1
CASFDTISSYEQYF	TGTGCCAGCTTCGACACGATCAGCTCCTACGAGCAGTACTTC	TRBJ2-7	TRBV28	NA
CASSYDGSSYNSPLHF	TGTGCCAGCAGTTACGACGGGAGCTCCTATAATTCACCCCTCCACTTT	TRBJ1-6	TRBV6-5	NA
CASSLSTSGQLYEQYF	TGCGCCAGCAGCTTGAGCACTAGCGGGCAACTTTACGAGCAGTACTTC	TRBJ2-7	TRBV5-1	TRBD2
CASSAYNQPQHF	TGTGCCAGCAGCGCGTACAATCAGCCCCAGCATTTT	TRBJ1-5	TRBV11-2	NA
CASSPRGTTYNEQFF	TGCGCCAGCAGCCCCCGCGGGACCACCTACAATGAGCAGTTCTTC	TRBJ2-1	TRBV5-1	NA
CASSIARGGTWNTEAFF	TGTGCCAGTAGTATAGCTCGGGGGGGGACTTGGAACACTGAAGCTTTCTTT	TRBJ1-1	TRBV19	NA
CASSIPTTDTQYF	TGTGCCAGTAGTATCCCTACCACAGATACGCAGTATTTT	TRBJ2-3	TRBV19	NA
CASSILGQPWGEQYF	TGTGCCAGTAGTATCCTGGGACAGCCCTGGGGCGAGCAGTACTTC	TRBJ2-7	TRBV19	TRBD1
CASSLQGFRTEQYF	TGTGCCAGCAGCTTACAGGGGTTCAGGACGGAGCAGTACTTC	TRBJ2-7	TRBV5-4	TRBD1
CASSFTQNTGELFF	TGTGCCAGCAGCTTTACACAGAACACCGGGGAGCTGTTTTTT	TRBJ2-2	TRBV11-2	NA
CASSPTGESTDTQYF	TGTGCCAGCAGCCCCACAGGGGAAAGCACAGATACGCAGTATTTT	TRBJ2-3	TRBV7-9	TRBD1
CASTRTGAVNTEAFF	TGCGCCAGCACCCGGACAGGGGCGGTGAACACTGAAGCTTTCTTT	TRBJ1-1	TRBV5-1	TRBD1
CASRSGPGNQPQHF	TGTGCCAGTAGATCAGGGCCAGGTAATCAGCCCCAGCATTTT	TRBJ1-5	TRBV19	NA